The TCR beta chain under discussion was sequenced for a study of beta chain features in type 1 diabetes. Investigators reverse transcribed all isolated RNA, so they sequenced expressed TCRB transcripts. The assay was immunoSEQ multiplex PCR, and TCRdb's table has in-frame clones only and misses some. The data show over 300,000 clones, with 7.5% to 9% seen just once and under 0.5% held by the top ten. V was pared by 2 bases and J by 7 bases, with 15 bases between. The CDR3 runs 15 residues. Germline assignment: CDR1 SNHLY and CDR2 FYNNEI. Sorted CD4+ subsets: naive, central memory, regulatory, stem cell-like memory (CD45RO/CCR7/CD25/CD127/CD95/CD27 panel). Purity of each sorted population was above 95%.

The chain joins TRBV2 to TRBJ1-5; TRBD1 is a possible D gene (6 bases). Sequenced input: central memory CD4+ T cells from blood. This TCR came from a woman aged 18-35 years in good health. CDR3 coding DNA: TGTGCCAGCAGTGAACTAGGGGGTCCGTGGCAGCCCCAGCATTTT. It is translated as CASSELGGPWQPQHF.